The rows below give T cell receptor beta chains drawn from one sample of a study of CD8 T cells in ankylosing spondylitis. TCRdb fed the 5' RACE reads into MiXCR, producing one record per CDR3 protein. Among just under 550,000 distinct CDR3 sequences listed, 12% were seen once. Sequencing used blood, either unsorted or a sorted T cell fraction (not recorded which). Receptors originate from a male donor with ankylosing spondylitis. Both conserved end residues are part of each CDR3. D genes are given only for firm matches. Clone size is stated in some rows and not others, as once, few, many or a class when expanded.

v_gene	abundance	d_gene	j_gene	CDR3nt	CDR3aa
TRBV3-1	few	TRBD2	TRBJ2-5	TGTGCCAGCAGCCAAGAAGGCCTACTAGCGGGGCTACAAGAGACCCAGTACTTC	CASSQEGLLAGLQETQYF
TRBV2	-	TRBD1	TRBJ1-2	TGTGCCAGCAGCCCTGGGACAGGGGGCAGAGGCTACACCTTC	CASSPGTGGRGYTF
TRBV12-3/TRBV12-4	few	-	TRBJ2-6	TGTGCCAGCAACAAGATCGGGGCTCCCCTCTCTGGGGCCAACGTCCTGACTTTC	CASNKIGAPLSGANVLTF
TRBV20-1	-	-	TRBJ2-1	TGCAGTGCTCTCCCGGTTTTCACGGGTTCGGCTGAGCAGTTCTTC	CSALPVFTGSAEQFF
TRBV10-3	-	TRBD2	TRBJ2-1	TGTGCCATCTACAAAGGGGAGGTAGCGGGAGGGTACAATGAGCAGTTCTTC	CAIYKGEVAGGYNEQFF
TRBV3-1	few	-	TRBJ2-1	TGTGCCAGCAGCCACTCTGACAGCTGGAGCTCCTACAATGAGCAGTTCTTC	CASSHSDSWSSYNEQFF
TRBV27	-	-	TRBJ2-7	TGTGCCAGCAGCGTAGCGGCAGCCTACGAGCAGTACTTC	CASSVAAAYEQYF
TRBV7-2	many	-	TRBJ2-3	TGTGCCAGCAGCCATCTCAGAGATACGCAGTATTTT	CASSHLRDTQYF
TRBV2	few	-	TRBJ2-5	TGTGCCAGCAGTGAGTTCGGGCTCCCCGGAATCGAGACCCAGTACTTC	CASSEFGLPGIETQYF
TRBV12-5	-	TRBD2	TRBJ2-5	TGTGCTAGTGGTTTGGACAAGGGACTAGCGGGAGAAGAGACCCAGTACTTC	CASGLDKGLAGEETQYF
TRBV20-1	few	-	TRBJ2-1	TGCAGTGCTCTCCCCACATGGGCGGGGGCAGATGAGCAGTTCTTC	CSALPTWAGADEQFF
TRBV3-1	few	TRBD2	TRBJ2-5	TGTGCCAGCAGTCGCGGACTAGCGGGAGGTGGAGAGACCCAGTACTTC	CASSRGLAGGGETQYF
TRBV5-5	few	-	TRBJ1-3	TGTGCCAGCAGCTTAACGTACTCTGGAAACACCATATATTTT	CASSLTYSGNTIYF
TRBV20-1	-	-	TRBJ2-3	TGCACCGCAGGCCCAGACACAGATACGCAGTATTTT	CTAGPDTDTQYF
TRBV15	-	-	TRBJ2-7	TGTGCCACCAGCAGAGATAGCAATTCCTACGAGCAGTACTTC	CATSRDSNSYEQYF
TRBV11-2	few	-	TRBJ2-7	TGTGCCAGCAGCTTAGAGTCATTCGAGCAGTACTTC	CASSLESFEQYF
TRBV7-2	few	TRBD2	TRBJ2-1	TGTGCCAGCAGCTCATTGGGGGGACTATATGGTGAGCAGTTCTTC	CASSSLGGLYGEQFF
TRBV7-8	few	-	TRBJ2-1	TGTGCCAGCAGCTTAAGGCCCCAGGGTGAGCAGTTCTTC	CASSLRPQGEQFF
TRBV3-1	-	-	TRBJ2-5	TGTGCCAGCAGCCGTGTGGGGCGAGAGACCCAGTACTTC	CASSRVGRETQYF
TRBV10-1	-	-	TRBJ2-2	TGCGCCAGCCAGGGGCAGCCGAACACCGGGGAGCTGTTTTTT	CASQGQPNTGELFF
TRBV30	-	TRBD1	TRBJ2-4	TGTGCCTGGAGTCCCAACTGGACAGGGACAGACATTCAGTACTTC	CAWSPNWTGTDIQYF
TRBV20-1	few	TRBD2	TRBJ2-7	TGCAGTGCTAACAAGCTAGCGGGAGAGGGTTACGAGCAGTACTTC	CSANKLAGEGYEQYF
TRBV15	-	-	TRBJ2-1	TGTGCCACCAGCAGAGCCATCCATGAGTTCCCGTTCTTC	CATSRAIHEFPFF
TRBV7-9	-	TRBD1	TRBJ2-1	TGTGCCAGCAGCTTAGCAGCAGGGGGAAAAAATGAGCAGTTCTTC	CASSLAAGGKNEQFF
TRBV5-1	many	TRBD2	TRBJ2-1	TGCGCCAGCAGCTTGTCGAGTAGCGGGCCAAATGAGCAGTTCTTC	CASSLSSSGPNEQFF
TRBV6-2/TRBV6-3	many	-	TRBJ1-5	TGTGCCAGCAGTTACGGTAGCAATCAGCCCCAGCATTTT	CASSYGSNQPQHF
TRBV12-1	-	-	TRBJ2-5	TGTGCCAGCGGCTTCAGGCCCCCCAGACAGACCCAGTACTTC	CASGFRPPRQTQYF
TRBV24-1	-	TRBD1	TRBJ1-2	TGTGCCACCAGTGATTTCCACCAACAGGGGGCGTATGGCTACACCTTC	CATSDFHQQGAYGYTF
TRBV20-1	-	-	TRBJ2-7	TGCAGTGCTAGAGATTCCTTAAATCCTACCGAGCAGTACTTC	CSARDSLNPTEQYF
TRBV5-1	many	-	TRBJ2-3	TGCGCCAGCAGCTTGAACTTCCTGGACACAGATACGCAGTATTTT	CASSLNFLDTDTQYF
TRBV20-1	few	-	TRBJ1-6	TGCAGTGCTAGAGATCGTCAGGGGCTTTCACCCCTCCACTTT	CSARDRQGLSPLHF
TRBV7-9	few	-	TRBJ1-4	TGTGCCAGCAGCTTAGTAGGAGGGAAAGAAAAACTGTTTTTT	CASSLVGGKEKLFF
TRBV18	few	-	TRBJ1-3	TGTGCCAGCTCACCACGAACAGGGAGCTCTGGAAACACCATATATTTT	CASSPRTGSSGNTIYF
TRBV19	-	-	TRBJ2-3	TGTGCCAGTAATAAAGCGGACACAGATACGCAGTATTTT	CASNKADTDTQYF
TRBV9	few	TRBD2	TRBJ2-3	TGTGCCAGCAGCGGGGGACTAGCGGGAGGAGGAGATACGCAGTATTTT	CASSGGLAGGGDTQYF
TRBV12-3/TRBV12-4	few	-	TRBJ1-2	TGTGCCAGAGGATCTCAAATCATGCGGGACTACACCTTC	CARGSQIMRDYTF
TRBV7-2	few	TRBD1	TRBJ1-2	TGTGCCAGCAGCTACTCCGGGACAGGGGGCGACTATGGCTACACCTTC	CASSYSGTGGDYGYTF
TRBV5-1	-	TRBD1	TRBJ2-2	TGCGCCAGCAGACCTGGGACAGGGAACACCGGGGAGCTGTTTTTT	CASRPGTGNTGELFF